These 11 T cell receptor beta chains were all obtained from the same sample, sequenced in a study of T cells in Graves' hyperthyroidism and ophthalmopathy. The TCR beta CDR3 regions underwent amplification using RNA transcripts as the source. HTBI primers were employed in a first-round RT-PCR of the TCR CDR3. MiXCR was run by TCRdb on the multiplex PCR reads, yielding one entry per CDR3 protein. This table holds under 400,000 distinct CDR3 sequences, around 17% found once. The source material was blood. The receptors were sampled from a man aged 25 to 40 with Graves' hyperthyroidism.

At least ten counts were recorded for this clonotype. V gene TRBV7-2 combines with J gene TRBJ2-1, with a weak D call TRBD2 (6 bases). Looked up from germline, CDR1 is SGHTA and CDR2 is FQGNSA. Trimming removed 3 bases at V and 7 bases at J, with 25 bases between. The CDR3 loop spans 18 amino acids. DNA of the CDR3: TGTGCCAGCAGCTTCCCGAGCGGGTTTCTGCTTTTGGGGAATGAGCAGTTCTTC. It codes for CASSFPSGFLLLGNEQFF.

This clonotype was recorded at least ten times. This rearrangement joins TRBV3-1 to TRBJ2-2; D remains ambiguous. Looked up from germline, CDR1 is LGHDT and CDR2 is YNNKEL (reference sequence). The V end lost 4 bases, the J end lost 4 bases, and 10 bases lay between the germline ends. The CDR3 length is 14 residues. Here the CDR3 reads CASSRLDVTGELFF. The DNA for the CDR3 is TGTGCCAGCAGCCGATTAGACGTCACCGGGGAGCTGTTTTTT.

This clonotype was observed at least ten times. The chain employs TRBV6-1 and TRBJ1-1; no clear D gene. This CDR3 is built from 13 residues. Trimming removed 6 bases at V and 0 bases at J, with 8 bases between. Germline CDR1 is MNHNS and CDR2 is SASEGT. In DNA, the CDR3 is TGTGCCAGCAGACCGTCCCTGAACACTGAAGCTTTCTTT. Translated: CASRPSLNTEAFF.

The V call is TRBV6-1, the J call TRBJ1-5, with D possibly being TRBD1 (5 bases). Germline loops: CDR1 MNHNS, CDR2 SASEGT. This CDR3 is built from 15 residues. V lost 1 base and J lost 7, with 14 bases in between. CDR3 protein: CASSEEDGGRQPQHF. The CDR3 region has the DNA TGTGCCAGCAGTGAAGAAGATGGGGGGAGGCAGCCCCAGCATTTT.

The rearrangement uses TRBV15 and TRBJ1-2, with a weak D call TRBD1 (6 bases). The CDR3 length is 15 residues. CDR1 LNHNV and CDR2 YYDKDF come from the germline V gene (reference sequence). V lost 0 bases to trimming and J lost 2 bases, with 10 bases between them. The CDR3 DNA sequence: TGTGCCACCAGCAGAGAGATACAGGGCAACTATGGCTACACCTTC. Protein: CATSREIQGNYGYTF.

The J gene is TRBJ2-7, the V gene TRBV25-1; D uncertain. Germline CDR1 is MGHDK and CDR2 is SYGVNS. Trimming left V 2 bases short and J 2 bases short, with 13 bases between. The CDR3 spans 15 residues. The CDR3 sequence is CASSEPGPLTYEQYF. In DNA, the CDR3 is TGTGCCAGCAGTGAACCGGGCCCACTTACCTACGAGCAGTACTTC.

The V call is TRBV2, the J call TRBJ1-2; TRBD1 is a possible D gene (5 bases). Germline V gene data show CDR1 as SNHLY and CDR2 as FYNNEI. Trimming pared 4 bases from V and 0 bases from J, leaving 12 bases between. This CDR3 contains 15 residues. This CDR3 is CASSAWGGANYGYTF. Here the CDR3 DNA reads TGTGCCAGCAGTGCCTGGGGCGGGGCTAACTATGGCTACACCTTC.

The chain recombines TRBV27 with TRBJ2-2; no clear D. This CDR3 is 14 amino acids long. Looked up from germline, CDR1 is MNHEY and CDR2 is SMNVEV (reference sequence). The V end lost 9 bases, the J end lost 4 bases, and 15 bases lay between the germline ends. CDR3 residues: CASRAAEFTGELFF. The CDR3 DNA follows: TGTGCCAGTCGGGCGGCGGAATTCACCGGGGAGCTGTTTTTT.

This clonotype was seen at least ten times. The V and J genes are TRBV27 and TRBJ1-1, with D possibly being TRBD1 (6 bases). The CDR3 covers 13 residues. Germline V gene sequence: CDR1 MNHEY, CDR2 SMNVEV (reference sequence). Trimming removed 6 bases at V and 9 bases at J, with 17 bases between. CDR3 in amino acids: CASRIDRYSKAFF. The CDR3 nucleotides read TGTGCCAGCAGAATTGACAGGTATTCTAAAGCTTTCTTT.

The rearrangement links TRBV19 to TRBJ2-3; weak D call: TRBD2 (6 bases). Trimming shortened V by 7 bases and J by 1 base, and 12 bases separated the two germline ends. This CDR3 comprises 14 residues. Germline-derived CDR1 and CDR2 are LNHDA and SQIVND (reference sequence). CDR3 region: CASTVAARTDTQYF. The DNA for the CDR3 is TGTGCCAGTACCGTAGCGGCACGCACAGATACGCAGTATTTT.

This clonotype has a count of ten or more. The V gene is TRBV3-1, the J gene TRBJ2-2; TRBD1 or TRBD2 may be the D gene (5 bases each). V shed 4 bases and J shed 7 bases, with 10 bases lying between them. Germline CDR1 is LGHDT and CDR2 is YNNKEL (reference sequence). The CDR3 sequence is 13 residues long. CDR3 sequence: CASSRGAHGELFF. As DNA, the CDR3 is TGTGCCAGCAGCCGAGGGGCACACGGGGAGCTGTTTTTT.